A single sample is the source of the 27 T cell receptor beta chains below, sequenced in a study of cytomegalovirus exposure and HLA in healthy donors. Vbeta (60) and Jbeta (13) primers were used in the PCR. The table came from immunoSEQ multiplex PCR; TCRdb's copy has only in-frame clones and leaves some out. The sample holds approximately 130,000 clones, around 83% seen once. The sample consisted of PBMCs. The receptors were gathered from a girl aged 2 to 9 in good health and CMV-seronegative.

V gene TRBV25-1 combines with J gene TRBJ2-7; 11 bases are shared with TRBD2. V lost 4 bases and J lost 1; bases outside the gene matches: 6. The CDR3 has 16 amino acids. Germline CDR1 MGHDK, CDR2 SYGVNS. CDR3 DNA sequence: TGTGCCAGCAGTGGACATAGCGGGAGGGAATCCTACGAGCAGTACTTC. It translates to CASSGHSGRESYEQYF.

This clone was counted once. The J gene is TRBJ1-1, the V gene TRBV19; TRBD1 agrees at 7 bases. This CDR3 is built from 15 residues. In germline, CDR1 is LNHDA, CDR2 SQIVND (reference sequence). Losses at the gene ends were 7 bases for V and 1 base for J; bases not matched to a gene: 9. The DNA for the CDR3 is TGTGCCAGTACCCCGCGGGGGGACAGGAACACTGAAGCTTTCTTT. It is translated as CASTPRGDRNTEAFF.

The CDR3 coding sequence is TGCGCCAGCAGCCAGGAAATTAATCAGCCCCAGCATTTT. Its translation is CASSQEINQPQHF. The chain links TRBV5-1 to TRBJ1-5; no firm D call. The V gene lost 4 bases and the J gene lost 4 bases, with 9 bases spanning the gap. CDR3 length: 13 residues. The germline V gene has CDR1 SGHRS and CDR2 YFSETQ.

The CDR3 bases are TGCGCCAGCAGCTTGGGCGGTAGCGGGGGACAAGAGACCCAGTACTTC. Translated, it gives CASSLGGSGGQETQYF. The chain couples TRBV5-1 to TRBJ2-5; 9 bases map to TRBD2. Germline V gene lookup returns CDR1 SGHRS and CDR2 YFSETQ. The CDR3 has 16 residues. Trimming cost V 0 bases and J 2 bases; bases outside gene matches: 5.

This chain connects TRBV2 to TRBJ1-3; a weak D match, TRBD1 (5 bases). CDR3 size: 14 residues. Germline assignment: CDR1 SNHLY and CDR2 FYNNEI. V lost 9 bases, J lost 7 bases, and 19 bases lay in between. The CDR3 loop reads CASEATPRGNTIYF. CDR3 in DNA: TGTGCCAGTGAAGCTACTCCTAGGGGCAACACCATATATTTT.

J is TRBJ2-3 and V is TRBV27, with a possible D match to TRBD2 (6 bases). CDR1 is MNHEY, CDR2 SMNVEV, per germline (reference sequence). V was trimmed by 4 bases and J by 6 bases, leaving 17 bases between them. This CDR3 comprises 15 residues. The CDR3 loop reads CASSSPPWGVDTQYF. The CDR3 nucleotides are TGTGCCAGCAGTTCGCCTCCTTGGGGGGTTGATACGCAGTATTTT.

In the case of this clone: Other nucleotide sequences from this sample produce the same CDR3. V usage is TRBV29-1 and J usage is TRBJ2-7; TRBD2 is a possible D gene (5 bases). The CDR3 sequence is 13 residues long. The V end was cut by 5 bases, the J end by 0 bases, with 11 bases between. CDR1 is SQVTM and CDR2 is ANQGSEA in the germline V gene. The CDR3 region is CSVRTGSSYEQYF. In DNA form, the CDR3 reads TGCAGCGTTAGGACGGGAAGCTCCTACGAGCAGTACTTC.

The CDR3 nucleotides read TGCGCCAGCAGCTTGGAACAGGGCGCCCGACGCGAGCAGTACTTC. This codes for CASSLEQGARREQYF. This chain connects TRBV5-1 to TRBJ2-7, with D possibly matching TRBD1 (6 bases). CDR1 and CDR2 (germline): SGHRS, YFSETQ. The CDR3 has 15 residues. V was shortened by 0 bases and J by 6 bases, with 16 bases between the two germline ends.

Only a few counts were recorded for this clone. The sample holds other DNA sequences that translate to the same CDR3. The V call is TRBV29-1, the J call TRBJ2-5; 11 nucleotides align to TRBD1. This CDR3 has 15 amino acids. Germline V gene data show CDR1 as SQVTM and CDR2 as ANQGSEA. Germline trimming cut 3 bases from V and 5 bases from J; bases unmatched to any gene: 8. CDR3 DNA sequence: TGCAGCGTTGATCTGACCGGGACAGGGGGTGAGACCCAGTACTTC. It encodes CSVDLTGTGGETQYF.

The CDR3 nucleotides read TGCGCCAGCAGCACACTGACAGGGAGAACAACTGAAGCTTTCTTT. This codes for CASSTLTGRTTEAFF. The gene calls are TRBV5-1 and TRBJ1-1; 7 bases line up with TRBD1. The germline gives CDR1 SGHRS, CDR2 YFSETQ. The V segment lost 4 bases and the J segment 5 bases; nucleotides outside the gene matches: 11. The CDR3 has 15 residues.

This clone occurred a few times. The genes are TRBV5-6 and TRBJ2-1; 7 bases agree with TRBD2. The CDR3 loop spans 16 amino acids. The germline CDR1 and CDR2 sequences are SGHDT and YYEEEE. Germline trimming cut 4 bases from V and 4 bases from J; bases unmatched to any gene: 11. CDR3 amino acids: CASSKMALAEYNEQFF. CDR3 in DNA: TGTGCCAGCAGCAAGATGGCGCTAGCGGAATACAATGAGCAGTTCTTC. The variable domain in full, with the rest retrieved from reference TRBV5-6 and TRBJ2-1, is DAGVTQSPTHLIKTRGQQVTLRCSPKSGHDTVSWYQQALGQGPQFIFQYYEEEERQRGNFPDRFSGHQFPNYSSELNVNALLLGDSALYLCASSKMALAEYNEQFFGPGTRLTVL.

The V call is TRBV30, the J call TRBJ1-2; D gene unclear. Between the trimmed V and J ends, which lost 6 bases and 8 bases, there was a span of 13 bases. CDR3 length equals 11 residues. Germline V gene data show CDR1 as GTSNPN and CDR2 as SVGIG (reference sequence). The DNA of the CDR3 is TGTGCCTGTACCGCGGCGAGGGGCTACACCTTC. Translation gives CACTAARGYTF.

For the CDR3, the DNA is TGCGCCAGCAGCCAAGATGAGCGGGGGCTATACAATGAGCAGTTCTTC. The encoded protein is CASSQDERGLYNEQFF. J is TRBJ2-1 and V is TRBV4-1, with 8 bases that match TRBD2. The length of the CDR3 is 16 residues. V dropped 0 bases and J dropped 4; count of bases not matched to a gene: 5. The germline gives CDR1 MGHRA, CDR2 YSYEKL.

V is TRBV30 and J is TRBJ1-1; D unclear. CDR3 size: 12 residues. Germline CDR1 GTSNPN, CDR2 SVGIG (reference sequence). The germline V and J ends were trimmed by 1 base and 6 bases, with 9 bases remaining between them. This chain's CDR3 is CAWSDGLSEAFF. The CDR3 DNA reads TGTGCCTGGAGTGACGGACTGTCTGAAGCTTTCTTT.

The chain combines TRBV19 with TRBJ1-4, with D possibly TRBD1 on 5 matching bases. Germline values: CDR1 LNHDA, CDR2 SQIVND (reference sequence). The CDR3 is 15 amino acids. Trimming cost V 7 bases and J 8 bases, with 20 bases left between them. CDR3 sequence (DNA): TGTGCCAGTACCCCCTCGGACATATTAGTCGAAAAACTGTTTTTT. Encoded protein: CASTPSDILVEKLFF.

This chain connects TRBV7-2 to TRBJ2-7, with TRBD1 matching 9 bases. Germline trimming cut 0 bases from V and 5 bases from J; bases unmatched to any gene: 2. Germline V lookup: CDR1 SGHTA, CDR2 FQGNSA. The CDR3 spans 14 residues. Here the CDR3 DNA reads TGTGCCAGCAGCTTAGCCGGGACAGGGAACGAGCAGTACTTC. Translation: CASSLAGTGNEQYF.

The chain is built from TRBV7-2 and TRBJ2-1; D is possibly TRBD2 (6 bases). V was shortened by 1 base and J by 7 bases, with 11 bases between the two germline ends. Per germline, CDR1 SGHTA and CDR2 FQGNSA. The CDR3 runs 14 residues. The CDR3 DNA reads as TGTGCCAGCAGCTTAGGCGGTGGGGGGAATGAGCAGTTCTTC. Residues: CASSLGGGGNEQFF.

The chain uses TRBV6-1 and TRBJ2-3, with a weak D call TRBD2 (5 bases). This CDR3 has 15 amino acids. CDR1 and CDR2 from the germline V gene are MNHNS and SASEGT. The V gene lost 6 bases and the J gene lost 6 bases, with 19 bases spanning the gap. CDR3 loop: CASRVDLTPGDTQYF. In nucleotides, the CDR3 is TGTGCCAGCAGGGTGGACCTAACCCCGGGGGATACGCAGTATTTT.

The J gene is TRBJ1-5, the V gene TRBV30, with D possibly being TRBD1 (5 bases). The CDR3 is made up of 12 amino acids. The germline CDR1 and CDR2 sequences are GTSNPN and SVGIG (reference sequence). Trimming stripped 5 bases from V and 7 bases from J, with 12 bases between. CDR3 coding DNA: TGTGCCTGGTCTGGGGCGGGGCAGCCCCAGCATTTT. This sequence encodes CAWSGAGQPQHF.

Remarks on this clone: One end of the junction is discordant with germline, which a read error may explain. The chain employs TRBV7-7 and TRBJ2-7; 10 bases fit TRBD1. The CDR3 runs 15 residues. CDR1 SSHAT and CDR2 FNYEAQ come from the germline V gene (reference sequence). CDR3 residues: CASSLGQGVGYEQYF. Written as DNA, the CDR3 is TGTGCTAGCAGCTTAGGACAGGGGGTGGGCTACGAGCAGTACTTC. Variable domain in full (rest from reference TRBV7-7 and TRBJ2-7): GAGVSQSPRYKVTKRGQDVTLRCDPISSHATLYWYQQALGQGPEFLTYFNYEAQPDKSGLPSDRFSAERPEGSISTLTIQRTEQRDSAMYRCASSLGQGVGYEQYFGPGTRLTVT.

The chain employs TRBV15 and TRBJ2-3, with D possibly being TRBD2 (5 bases). Germline values: CDR1 LNHNV, CDR2 YYDKDF (reference sequence). This CDR3 spans 17 amino acids. V lost 3 bases and J 6 bases, leaving 22 bases between the germline ends. The CDR3 loop is CATSRDRGSKTTDTQYF. CDR3 in DNA: TGTGCCACCAGCAGGGACCGGGGTAGCAAGACGACCGATACGCAGTATTTT.

The J gene is TRBJ1-4, the V gene TRBV19; a possible D gene is TRBD1 (5 bases). CDR1 and CDR2 from the germline V gene are LNHDA and SQIVND (reference sequence). Between the trimmed V and J ends, which lost 3 bases and 5 bases, there was a span of 16 bases. The CDR3 contains 16 residues. The CDR3 DNA reads TGTGCCAGTAGTATGGTCGCAGGGATGGGGAATGAAAAACTGTTTTTT. It translates to CASSMVAGMGNEKLFF.

V gene TRBV30 combines with J gene TRBJ2-2; 7 bases agree with TRBD1. The germline CDR1 and CDR2 sequences are GTSNPN and SVGIG (reference sequence). The CDR3 contains 14 residues. J gave up 6 bases and V 1 base, and 5 bases lay outside the gene matches. Written as DNA, the CDR3 is TGTGCCTGGAGTGGACAGGGTACCGCCGGGGAGCTGTTTTTT. This gives the protein CAWSGQGTAGELFF.

J is TRBJ2-2 and V is TRBV29-1; TRBD2 might be the D (5 bases). This CDR3 is built from 13 residues. Germline V gene lookup returns CDR1 SQVTM and CDR2 ANQGSEA. The ends were cut back, 4 bases at V and 2 bases at J, with 8 bases in the middle. The CDR3 here is CSVVGLNTGELFF. The DNA for the CDR3 is TGCAGCGTTGTCGGACTTAACACCGGGGAGCTGTTTTTT.

V is TRBV11-2 and J is TRBJ1-5; weak D call: TRBD1 (5 bases). Trimming cost V 0 bases and J 3 bases, with 9 bases left between them. The germline CDR1 and CDR2 sequences are SGHAT and FQNNGV. The CDR3 totals 15 residues. The chain's CDR3 is CASSLDDRFNQPQHF. The CDR3, as DNA: TGTGCCAGCAGCTTAGACGACAGATTCAATCAGCCCCAGCATTTT.

This clone was detected only a few times. The chain links TRBV4-2 to TRBJ2-2, with D tentatively TRBD2 (6 bases). V was clipped by 2 bases and J by 5 bases, with 12 bases between them. This CDR3 region has 15 residues. Germline assignment: CDR1 LGHNA and CDR2 YNFKEQ. CDR3 nucleotides: TGTGCCAGCAGCCAACTAGTAGCGGAAACCGGGGAGCTGTTTTTT. Amino acid sequence: CASSQLVAETGELFF.

In this sample, this clone turned up once. The chain is built from TRBV19 and TRBJ1-2, with TRBD1 identical over 8 bases. Germline values: CDR1 LNHDA, CDR2 SQIVND (reference sequence). This CDR3 comprises 15 residues. The V segment lost 2 bases and the J segment 3 bases; nucleotides outside the gene matches: 5. CDR3 residues: CASSIRQGSDYGYTF. In DNA, the CDR3 is TGTGCCAGTAGTATACGACAGGGGAGCGACTATGGCTACACCTTC.